This T cell receptor (beta chain) was documented in a study of blood T cells in healthy people across ages. V lost 4 bases and J lost 6; bases outside the gene matches: 11. The germline V gene encodes CDR1 DFQATT and CDR2 SNEGSKA (reference sequence). The CDR3 runs to 15 residues. The second PCR ran about 6 to 11 cycles with a sample-barcoded 5' primer and J-beta primers. TCRdb called the 5' RACE reads again in MiXCR, with one record for every CDR3 protein. Seen here are 780,000 or so distinct CDR3 sequences, roughly three fifths observed once, and the top ten hold under 30%. The J gene is TRBJ2-1, the V gene TRBV20-1, with 8 nucleotides matching TRBD1. The sample consisted of blood. The clonotype originates from a man aged 40-55 years in good health. The DNA of the CDR3 is TGCAGTGCTACGACCGTCAGGGGGCTAGTCAATGAGCAGTTCTTC. Protein sequence: CSATTVRGLVNEQFF.